This TCR beta chain was retrieved from a study of blood T cells in healthy people across ages. The authors ran a second PCR of about 6 to 11 cycles using a sample-barcoded 5' primer and a J-beta primer mix. TCRdb re-called the 5' RACE reads through MiXCR, storing one row per CDR3 protein. The data contain about 1.1 million distinct CDR3 sequences, roughly two fifths of them singletons. Sequenced: blood. The receptor comes from a man aged 18-30 years in good health.

The chain's CDR3 is CASSPDRLSSYNEQFF. CDR3 DNA: TGTGCCAGCAGCCCGGACAGATTGAGCTCCTACAATGAGCAGTTCTTC. The rearrangement uses TRBV7-3 and TRBJ2-1; possibly TRBD1 for D (6 bases). CDR3 length equals 16 residues. The germline V and J ends were trimmed by 5 bases and 0 bases, with 14 bases remaining between them. CDR1 and CDR2 from the germline V gene are SGHTA and FQGTGA.